This note documents a single T cell receptor beta chain sequence. Its antigen is still unknown. Method: immunoSEQ multiplex PCR; TCRdb's copy keeps in-frame clones and lacks some. In the table there are around 74,000 clones, roughly 80% of which are singletons. The CDR3 covers 12 residues. CDR1 and CDR2 from the germline V gene are MNHNS and SASEGT. V lost 10 bases to trimming and J lost 6 bases, with 15 bases between them. The data belong to a study of radiation and T cells in renal cell carcinoma. Study results and limitations: In blood, top tumor clones expanded by 2 weeks, shrinking by 4.

Stated time point: blood 4 weeks post-SBRT, at nephrectomy. Specified treatment: 15 Gy SBRT to primary tumor, nephrectomy 4 weeks later. Nephrectomy followed 15 Gy stereotactic body radiation by 4 weeks. This renal cell carcinoma was of the clear cell type. The clonotype comes from a woman aged 55-75 years with renal cell carcinoma. The V call is TRBV6-1, the J call TRBJ1-2; no clear D. The material was blood, obtained from a patient whose treatment included radiotherapy and nephrectomy. DNA for the CDR3: TGTGCCAATGGCGGGAGGGTCGATGGCTACACCTTC. Protein: CANGGRVDGYTF.